Below are 10 T cell receptor beta chains sequenced from a single sample in a study of blood T cell repertoires in COVID-19. Using immunoSEQ multiplex PCR, the repertoire was profiled, and TCRdb retains in-frame clones only, with some absent. The sample yields about 150,000 clones, 82% seen once. The sample was peripheral blood. These receptors came from a human donor with acute or convalescent COVID-19. The donor label of this sample is uncertain.

This chain links TRBV6-6 with TRBJ2-2; TRBD1 is a possible D gene (6 bases). Germline loops: CDR1 MNHNY, CDR2 SVGAGI (reference sequence). This CDR3 is 13 amino acids long. V lost 1 base to trimming and J lost 13 bases, with 13 bases between them. CDR3 in DNA: TGTGCCAGCAGTTACTACCCGGGACAAGGGCTGTTTTTT. Translated: CASSYYPGQGLFF.

The chain joins TRBV2 to TRBJ1-2, with D possibly being TRBD1 (5 bases). The CDR3 consists of 14 residues. V was pared by 4 bases and J by 4 bases, with 13 bases between. Germline CDR1 is SNHLY and CDR2 is FYNNEI. The CDR3 protein is CASSAGQGTYGYTF. DNA for the CDR3: TGTGCCAGCAGTGCAGGTCAGGGTACCTATGGCTACACCTTC.

This chain uses TRBV19 with TRBJ2-1; TRBD1 matches at 7 bases. V shed 8 bases, J shed 4 bases, and the junction held 8 bases outside the gene matches. Looked up from germline, CDR1 is LNHDA and CDR2 is SQIVND (reference sequence). This CDR3 has 14 residues. The CDR3 loop is CASGDSPRYNEQFF. CDR3 nucleotide sequence: TGTGCCAGTGGGGACAGCCCACGGTACAATGAGCAGTTCTTC.

The chain joins TRBV5-1 to TRBJ2-5, with D perhaps matching TRBD1 (6 bases). Germline V gene lookup returns CDR1 SGHRS and CDR2 YFSETQ. Trimming stripped 3 bases from V and 5 bases from J, with 20 bases between. The CDR3 consists of 16 residues. CDR3 nucleotide sequence: TGCGCCAGCAGCTGGCCGGACAGTGGGGGTTTTGAGACCCAGTACTTC. This gives the protein CASSWPDSGGFETQYF.

The genes are TRBV10-2 and TRBJ2-7; TRBD2 might be the D (5 bases). The CDR3 consists of 13 residues. Germline V gene data show CDR1 as WSHSY and CDR2 as SAAADI. Trimming removed 8 bases at V and 0 bases at J, with 11 bases between. CDR3 bases: TGCGCCAGCCACCCGGGGAGCTCCTACGAGCAGTACTTC. Translating gives CASHPGSSYEQYF.

The V gene is TRBV10-2, the J gene TRBJ2-7; D is unclear. Germline CDR1 WSHSY, CDR2 SAAADI. Deletions cut 7 bases from V and 6 bases from J, with 16 bases between. This CDR3 region has 13 residues. CDR3 DNA sequence: TGCGCCAGCACCGCTAGAGGTGGGTCCGAGCAGTACTTC. Encoded protein: CASTARGGSEQYF.

V usage is TRBV10-3 and J usage is TRBJ2-1, with a possible D match to TRBD2 (10 bases). The CDR3 has 21 residues. Trimming left V 6 bases short and J 0 bases short, with 30 bases between. The V gene's germline CDR1 is ENHRY and CDR2 SYGVKD. The CDR3 DNA is TGTGCCATCAGCGACAGGGGGAGGCTAGCGGGGGCCTTAAGCTCCTACAATGAGCAGTTCTTC. Translated: CAISDRGRLAGALSSYNEQFF.

V is TRBV11-2 and J is TRBJ2-7, with D possibly being TRBD2 (6 bases). V was clipped by 5 bases and J by 3 bases, with 11 bases between them. The CDR3 has 13 amino acids. In germline, CDR1 is SGHAT, CDR2 FQNNGV. The CDR3 nucleotides are TGTGCCAGCAGCCGATCGGGAGTCTACGAGCAGTACTTC. It is translated as CASSRSGVYEQYF.

The rearrangement joins TRBV5-1 to TRBJ1-2; the D is unclear. Trimming cost V 0 bases and J 2 bases, with 8 bases left between them. Germline-derived CDR1 and CDR2 are SGHRS and YFSETQ. CDR3 length equals 14 residues. CDR3 sequence (DNA): TGCGCCAGCAGCTTGGATGGGCGAAACTATGGCTACACCTTC. This encodes CASSLDGRNYGYTF.

The chain recombines TRBV18 with TRBJ2-7; D is possibly TRBD2 (5 bases). The CDR3 consists of 12 residues. The V end was cut by 3 bases, the J end by 6 bases, with 9 bases between. Germline V gene lookup returns CDR1 KGHSH and CDR2 LQKENI. CDR3 sequence (DNA): TGTGCCAGCTCACCCGACCGGGGCGAGCAGTACTTC. Encoded protein: CASSPDRGEQYF.